The TCR beta chain described here comes from a study of T-cell reconstitution after alpha-beta-depleted transplantation in children. Preparation of the TCRbeta library involved a method that used unique molecular identifiers. One entry per CDR3 protein, called by TCRdb with MiXCR from the PCR reads. The sample carries a few hundred thousand distinct CDR3 sequences, roughly 6.6% recorded once. The sample in question was PBMCs, obtained before TCRalphabeta/CD19-depleted stem cell transplant. This receptor was obtained from a boy younger than 10 with acute lymphoblastic leukemia, due to receive a stem cell transplant.

Here the CDR3 DNA reads TGTGCCAGCACCCCTGCCAGGGGGATGGGGGATACGCAGTATTTT. Encoded protein: CASTPARGMGDTQYF. The V gene is TRBV12-3 or TRBV12-4, the J gene TRBJ2-3; 7 nucleotides line up with TRBD1. The junction had 13 bases not matched to a gene; V was cut back by 7 bases and J by 6 bases. The CDR3 loop spans 15 amino acids.